The present entry profiles one T cell receptor (beta chain) with its context. Antigen: not known. There were likely unrecorded immune exposures, though donors were nominally healthy when sampled. This specimen belongs to a study of cytomegalovirus exposure and HLA in healthy donors. Study as a whole: A prior study identified 120 million or so unique TCR beta sequences from roughly 180 million T cells. Findings and caveats of the study: By a later analysis, the bulk of CMV-associated TCR beta chains appeared HLA-restricted. The study assumed roughly uniform donor sequencing depth for presence/absence analyses.

The PCR made use of 60 Vbeta and 13 Jbeta primers. The data were produced by immunoSEQ multiplex PCR, yet TCRdb's version contains in-frame clones alone and is incomplete. Of some 40,000 clones listed, around 69% were seen once; the top ten hold roughly 6%. The V gene end was trimmed by 1 base and the J gene end by 0 bases; junction bases not matched to a gene: 11. CDR3 length equals 19 residues. Germline V gives CDR1 MGHRA, CDR2 YSYEKL. The chain carries TRBV4-1 and TRBJ2-1; 8 bases are shared with TRBD2. The source of this sequence is a man aged 25-45 years in good health and CMV-seronegative. The material sequenced was PBMCs. CDR3 coding DNA: TGCGCCAGCAGCCAAGGGTTAGCGGGATTTAAAAGCTCCTACAATGAGCAGTTCTTC. Amino acid sequence: CASSQGLAGFKSSYNEQFF.